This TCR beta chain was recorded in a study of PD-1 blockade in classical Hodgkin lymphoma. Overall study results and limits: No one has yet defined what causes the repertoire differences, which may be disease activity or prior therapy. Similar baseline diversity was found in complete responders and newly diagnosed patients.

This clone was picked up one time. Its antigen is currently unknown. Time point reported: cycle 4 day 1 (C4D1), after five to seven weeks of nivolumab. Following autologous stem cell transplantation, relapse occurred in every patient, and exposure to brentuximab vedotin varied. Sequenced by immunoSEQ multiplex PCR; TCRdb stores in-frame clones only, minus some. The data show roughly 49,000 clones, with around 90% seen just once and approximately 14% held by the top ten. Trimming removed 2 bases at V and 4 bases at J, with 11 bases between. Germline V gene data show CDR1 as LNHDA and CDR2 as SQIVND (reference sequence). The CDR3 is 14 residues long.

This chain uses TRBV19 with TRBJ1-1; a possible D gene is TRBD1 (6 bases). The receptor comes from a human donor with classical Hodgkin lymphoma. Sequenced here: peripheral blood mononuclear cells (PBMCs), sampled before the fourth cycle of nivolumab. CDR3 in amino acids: CASSINRVGTEAFF. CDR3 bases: TGTGCCAGTAGTATAAACAGGGTGGGCACTGAAGCTTTCTTT. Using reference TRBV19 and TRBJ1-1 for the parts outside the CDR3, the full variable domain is DGGITQSPKYLFRKEGQNVTLSCEQNLNHDAMYWYRQDPGQGLRLIYYSQIVNDFQKGDIAEGYSVSREKKESFPLTVTSAQKNPTAFYLCASSINRVGTEAFFGQGTRLTVV.